This TCR beta chain was identified in a study of T cell responses to AZD1222 COVID-19 vaccine. Whole-study context: Pooling of second doses given at about 4 or about 12 weeks was done. Broader study findings: Along spike, vaccine-associated CD4 TCRs were found throughout, with dominance at 160-218 and 743-854. Baseline seropositives among AZD1222 recipients totaled only 5 to 7. Spike-specific TCR breadth and depth rose after two AZD1222 doses.

CDR1 is SGHRS, CDR2 YFSETQ, per germline. With 0 bases clipped from V and 3 bases from J, the junction kept 3 bases outside the gene matches. This CDR3 contains 15 residues. Sequencing used immunoSEQ multiplex PCR; TCRdb keeps in-frame clones, though not all of them. In the table there are about 120,000 clones, around 84% of which are singletons. With respect to this clone: Its antigen is undetermined.

This clonotype was sampled from an adult in good health. The sample consisted of peripheral blood, taken on day 0 of AZD1222 vaccination. This chain joins TRBV5-1 and TRBJ2-1, with 7 bases fitting TRBD2. CDR3 bases: TGCGCCAGCAGCTTGGATGCGGGAGTCTACAATGAGCAGTTCTTC. Translation gives CASSLDAGVYNEQFF. Variable domain in full (rest from reference TRBV5-1 and TRBJ2-1): KAGVTQTPRYLIKTRGQQVTLSCSPISGHRSVSWYQQTPGQGLQFLFEYFSETQRNKGNFPGRFSGRQFSNSRSEMNVSTLELGDSALYLCASSLDAGVYNEQFFGPGTRLTVL.